These T cell receptor beta chains were read from a single sample in a study of beta chain features in type 1 diabetes. The method was immunoSEQ multiplex PCR; TCRdb's version includes in-frame clones alone and lacks a portion of them. The table has approximately 160,000 clones, roughly 60% seen once. The sample comprised naive CD4+ T cells from blood. All receptors derive from a man aged 25 to 45 with type 1 diabetes. Both conserved end residues are trimmed from each CDR3. Fields, in order: V gene, J gene, CDR3 protein.

V gene: TRBV29-1
J gene: TRBJ2-5
CDR3 protein: SVPGRGGETQY

V gene: TRBV10-2
J gene: TRBJ2-5
CDR3 protein: ASSDLGVETQY

V gene: TRBV7-2
J gene: TRBJ2-3
CDR3 protein: ASSLLPTGGPDTQY

V gene: TRBV13
J gene: TRBJ2-7
CDR3 protein: ASSGTSGGHEQY

V gene: TRBV7-9
J gene: TRBJ2-3
CDR3 protein: ASSFFRPSTDTQY

V gene: TRBV6-6
J gene: TRBJ2-5
CDR3 protein: ASSYFGQETQY

V gene: TRBV4-3
J gene: TRBJ2-3
CDR3 protein: ASSQDPINDRVRKY

V gene: TRBV29-1
J gene: TRBJ1-3
CDR3 protein: SVGTRGGSGNTIY

V gene: TRBV5-4
J gene: TRBJ2-1
CDR3 protein: ASSLARDSGSYNEQF

V gene: TRBV2
J gene: TRBJ2-1
CDR3 protein: ASSSDSNEQF

V gene: TRBV11-3
J gene: TRBJ2-7
CDR3 protein: ASALTTGSYEQY

V gene: TRBV20-1
J gene: TRBJ1-1
CDR3 protein: SGRSTEAF

V gene: TRBV7-9
J gene: TRBJ2-4
CDR3 protein: ASRTLAKNIQY

V gene: TRBV20-1
J gene: TRBJ2-7
CDR3 protein: SAPRGGEQY

V gene: TRBV29-1
J gene: TRBJ2-5
CDR3 protein: SVEAGETQY

V gene: TRBV4-3
J gene: TRBJ2-6
CDR3 protein: ASSLAHTGPSSGANVLT

V gene: TRBV9
J gene: TRBJ1-6
CDR3 protein: ASSGGQGAEFSPLH

V gene: TRBV9
J gene: TRBJ2-7
CDR3 protein: ASSVVSGAYEQY

V gene: TRBV18
J gene: TRBJ2-1
CDR3 protein: ASSPQGTRGNEQF

V gene: TRBV5-1
J gene: TRBJ2-3
CDR3 protein: ASSLEGGNSDTQY

V gene: TRBV7-2
J gene: TRBJ2-7
CDR3 protein: ASSITSGDSYEQY

V gene: TRBV11-2
J gene: TRBJ2-2
CDR3 protein: ASSRDRGITGELF

V gene: TRBV18
J gene: TRBJ2-5
CDR3 protein: ASSSRTSGGLQETQY

V gene: TRBV29-1
J gene: TRBJ1-1
CDR3 protein: SVGTGEMNTEAF

V gene: TRBV15
J gene: TRBJ2-3
CDR3 protein: ATSRGDAGASPIYTQY

V gene: TRBV30
J gene: TRBJ2-6
CDR3 protein: AWLGANVLT

V gene: TRBV6-5
J gene: TRBJ2-5
CDR3 protein: ASSYSMLGETQY

V gene: TRBV4-3
J gene: TRBJ1-2
CDR3 protein: ASSQPGGNYGYT

V gene: TRBV7-9
J gene: TRBJ1-1
CDR3 protein: ASSLNTEAF

V gene: TRBV25-1
J gene: TRBJ2-3
CDR3 protein: ASSKTDTQY

V gene: TRBV27
J gene: TRBJ2-3
CDR3 protein: ASSPSIGRGTDTQY

V gene: TRBV27
J gene: TRBJ2-7
CDR3 protein: ASRSQTFSYEQY

V gene: TRBV5-4
J gene: TRBJ2-1
CDR3 protein: ASTLTGGNEQF

V gene: TRBV28
J gene: TRBJ2-7
CDR3 protein: ASTGHHEQY

V gene: TRBV10-1
J gene: TRBJ2-5
CDR3 protein: ASSGGTGQETQY

V gene: TRBV30
J gene: TRBJ2-1
CDR3 protein: AWSMQGVHEQF

V gene: TRBV14
J gene: TRBJ2-7
CDR3 protein: ASSQSGRSEQY

V gene: TRBV4-3
J gene: TRBJ2-2
CDR3 protein: ASSLQGAPNTGELF

V gene: TRBV20-1
J gene: TRBJ2-1
CDR3 protein: SGQYNEQF

V gene: TRBV18
J gene: TRBJ1-2
CDR3 protein: ASSLTAETNYGYT

V gene: TRBV7-9
J gene: TRBJ2-3
CDR3 protein: ASSQWRDTQY

V gene: TRBV6-6
J gene: TRBJ1-1
CDR3 protein: ASSWRGTEAF

V gene: TRBV30
J gene: TRBJ2-3
CDR3 protein: AWNRGSTDTQY

V gene: TRBV2
J gene: TRBJ1-5
CDR3 protein: ASTPQGRNQPQH

V gene: TRBV12-2
J gene: TRBJ2-6
CDR3 protein: ASRPVISGANVLT